Detailed here is one TCR beta chain. Which antigen it targets is not known. The time point label, as the study defines it: baseline before first vaccination. Vaccinee samples came from UK trials COV001 and COV002, including a single-blind randomized controlled phase 2/3 trial of AZD1222 (ChAdOx1 nCoV-19) in healthy adults. For TCRbeta chain sequencing, PBMC samples were collected from trial participants at day 0 and at day 28 after the second dose. Trimming costs V 3 bases and J 5 bases, and their ends lie 12 bases apart. The germline V gene gives CDR1 as SGHDT and CDR2 as YYEEEE. The CDR3 runs 13 amino acids, cysteine and phenylalanine included. This entry keeps only the CDR3 DNA: 39 bases, framed from base 1. This specimen belongs to a study of T cell responses to AZD1222 COVID-19 vaccine (dated by TCRdb to about 2021). Concerning the study at large: A total of about 240 trial participants underwent TCR sequencing, of whom 200 to 220 received two doses of AZD1222 and about 25 received two doses of the MenACWY control vaccine. Trial participants were enrolled by age into 18-55, 56-69 and 70-plus year subgroups, with approximately 160, 26 and 62 TCR-sequenced participants respectively. Summary of the overall study and its limitations: Only five to seven AZD1222 recipients were SARS-CoV-2 seropositive at baseline, limiting conclusions about previously exposed vaccinees. Because no day 14 peak-response samples were available, the repertoires could be characterized only after the peak T cell response. Most participants were white British and females outnumbered males, and the authors suggested that clonal diversity may have been underestimated. After two AZD1222 doses, both the breadth and the depth of spike-specific TCRs were significantly higher than at day 0 and than in MenACWY recipients. The whole spike protein was spanned by vaccine-associated CD4 TCRs, and dominant responses were seen in regions 160-218 and 743-854. In the small 56-69-year group, the increase in depth fell short of significance, most likely because of low power. Epitopes outside the regions mutated in the B.1.351 and B.1.1.7 variants were reportedly recognized by nearly half of the unique spike-specific TCRs.

The CDR3 regions of human TCRbeta chains were analyzed by immunosequencing. As for how the authors treated the data: Repertoire TCRs were checked for matches against a reference library of SARS-CoV-2-specific TCRs that had been generated using the MIRA antigen-specificity platform. Breadth was defined as the fraction of unique TCRs that were SARS-CoV-2-associated, and depth was defined as the fraction of total T cells that were SARS-CoV-2-associated. Using the MIRA data, each spike-specific TCR was mapped to the spike region that the TCR reacts to and placed in a CD4 or CD8 class. Log10-transformed breadth and depth values were compared by one-way ANOVA with Sidak's multiple comparisons tests. TCRdb took this table from immuneACCESS and kept in-frame rearrangements with V and J called. Such tables lack part of the clones; where checked against another copy, unresolved V genes explain under half of the gap, and the rest is unexplained. Clonal size and the V and J genes are those of that table, whereas D and trimming came from the DNA. Per the sample table, the count is around 150,000 clones. Roughly 2% of the sample belongs to the ten largest clones.

Specimen: peripheral blood. The chain was built from TRBV5-6 and TRBJ2-7, with an unclear D gene assignment. The sequence came from an adult in good health. The nucleotide sequence reads as follows: TGTGCCAGCAGCTCGCGCCTTGGGGACGAGCAGTACTTC. It translates to CASSSRLGDEQYF.